These 24 T cell receptor beta chains came from one sample sequenced in a study of OX40 agonist ivuxolimab in advanced cancers. Sequencing was performed with immunoSEQ multiplex PCR; in TCRdb, only in-frame clones are kept and a portion is missing. The sample yields 60,000 to 70,000 clones, roughly 90% seen once. This specimen consisted of CD4+ or CD8+ T cells sorted from blood, obtained in a trial of the OX40 agonist ivuxolimab. The receptors originated from an adult with an advanced solid tumor such as melanoma, head and neck, liver or kidney cancer.

This chain uses TRBV7-2 with TRBJ2-6; D perhaps matches TRBD2 (5 bases). Trimming shortened V by 1 base and J by 3 bases, and 13 bases separated the two germline ends. This CDR3 contains 17 residues. Germline-derived CDR1 and CDR2 are SGHTA and FQGNSA. CDR3 nucleotide sequence: TGTGCCAGCAGCTTAGTTACGGGGTTGGTTGGGGCCAACGTCCTGACTTTC. Its protein product is CASSLVTGLVGANVLTF.

The V gene is TRBV28, the J gene TRBJ2-7, with D tentatively TRBD1 (6 bases). The CDR3 has 16 residues. V gave up 3 bases and J gave up 0 bases, with 15 bases separating them. Germline CDR1 is MDHEN and CDR2 is SYDVKM. CDR3 in amino acids: CASSFPPGDLSYEQYF. The CDR3 DNA sequence: TGTGCCAGCAGTTTTCCCCCAGGGGACCTCTCCTACGAGCAGTACTTC.

By proportion, this clone is medium-sized. The chain has TRBV19 and TRBJ1-6, with D maybe TRBD1 (5 bases). Per germline, CDR1 LNHDA and CDR2 SQIVND (reference sequence). With 5 bases removed from V and 7 bases from J, the gap between germline ends came to 12 bases. The CDR3 is made up of 14 amino acids. The CDR3 sequence: CASSAGRGNSPLHF. The CDR3 nucleotides are TGTGCCAGTAGTGCAGGACGGGGGAATTCACCCCTCCACTTT.

V and J are TRBV5-1 and TRBJ2-3; TRBD2 matches at 8 bases. The CDR3 is 16 residues long. CDR1 SGHRS and CDR2 YFSETQ come from the germline V gene. V lost 4 bases and J lost 6; bases outside the gene matches: 13. CDR3 loop: CASSPGGTEALDTQYF. DNA for the CDR3: TGCGCCAGCAGCCCGGGGGGGACGGAGGCGCTCGATACGCAGTATTTT. Full variable domain (remainder filled in from reference TRBV5-1 and TRBJ2-3): KAGVTQTPRYLIKTRGQQVTLSCSPISGHRSVSWYQQTPGQGLQFLFEYFSETQRNKGNFPGRFSGRQFSNSRSEMNVSTLELGDSALYLCASSPGGTEALDTQYFGPGTRLTVL.

The chain links TRBV7-2 to TRBJ2-5, with unresolved D. TRBJ2-7 matches the DNA end more closely, so the J call is doubtful. CDR1 is SGHTA, CDR2 FQGNSA, per germline. CDR3 size: 14 residues. This CDR3 reads CASSPTFGAYEQYF. CDR3 coding DNA: TGTGCCAGCAGCCCGACATTTGGGGCCTACGAGCAGTACTTC.

The chain uses TRBV5-1 and TRBJ2-7; TRBD1 is a possible D gene (6 bases). Trimming left V 2 bases short and J 4 bases short, with 25 bases between. The CDR3 loop spans 18 amino acids. Germline values: CDR1 SGHRS, CDR2 YFSETQ. Here the CDR3 DNA reads TGCGCCAGCAGCTTAAGGGGAACAGGGAAGTCGACGAGTTACGAGCAGTACTTC. Its protein is CASSLRGTGKSTSYEQYF.

The V and J genes are TRBV9 and TRBJ2-1, with a possible D match to TRBD2 (5 bases). The germline V gene has CDR1 SGDLS and CDR2 YYNGEE. V was shortened by 7 bases and J by 3 bases, with 17 bases between the two germline ends. The CDR3 consists of 15 residues. The CDR3 sequence is CASAEGDPNYNEQFF. For the CDR3, the DNA is TGTGCCAGCGCCGAGGGAGACCCCAACTACAATGAGCAGTTCTTC.

The chain has TRBV28 and TRBJ2-2, with D uncertain. The germline V gene has CDR1 MDHEN and CDR2 SYDVKM. Between the trimmed V and J ends, which lost 1 base and 5 bases, there was a span of 11 bases. CDR3 length: 15 amino acids. The CDR3 reads CASSLSGSKTGELFF. As DNA, the CDR3 is TGTGCCAGCAGTTTATCAGGCAGCAAGACCGGGGAGCTGTTTTTT.

This clone was observed a few times. The chain links TRBV5-1 to TRBJ1-4; 7 bases are shared with TRBD1. The germline gives CDR1 SGHRS, CDR2 YFSETQ. The junction had 6 bases not matched to a gene; V was cut back by 6 bases and J by 4 bases. The CDR3 loop spans 14 amino acids. CDR3 region: CASKSGQNNEKLFF. The CDR3 nucleotides are TGCGCCAGCAAATCGGGACAGAATAATGAAAAACTGTTTTTT.

With respect to this clone: Germline and junction disagree at one end, which may indicate a read error. The chain employs TRBV11-2 and TRBJ1-4; D gene ambiguous. Germline lookup yields CDR1 SGHAT and CDR2 FQNNGV. The CDR3 sequence is 15 residues long. The chain's CDR3 is CASSSPSGSQERLFF. The DNA for the CDR3 is TGTGCCAGCAGTTCCCCGTCGGGCAGCCAAGAAAGACTGTTTTTT.

This chain connects TRBV25-1 to TRBJ2-7; 12 bases line up with TRBD1. V was clipped by 5 bases and J by 5 bases; unmatched bases: 4. The CDR3 extends over 14 amino acids. Germline CDR1 MGHDK, CDR2 SYGVNS. The CDR3 loop reads CASSHRDRGHEQYF. For the CDR3, the DNA is TGTGCCAGCAGTCACCGGGACAGGGGGCACGAGCAGTACTTC.

V gene TRBV10-3 combines with J gene TRBJ1-5; D ambiguous. V was shortened by 3 bases and J by 2 bases, with 2 bases between the two germline ends. Germline values: CDR1 ENHRY, CDR2 SYGVKD. The CDR3 is 12 amino acids. The CDR3 protein is CAISDGNQPQHF. DNA for the CDR3: TGTGCCATCAGTGATGGCAATCAGCCCCAGCATTTT.

This clone has just a few counts. This chain connects TRBV4-1 to TRBJ2-3; D not certain. Germline CDR1 MGHRA, CDR2 YSYEKL. This CDR3 is 14 amino acids long. Trimming stripped 0 bases from V and 3 bases from J, with 7 bases between. CDR3 region: CASSQEGTTDTQYF. In DNA, the CDR3 is TGCGCCAGCAGCCAAGAGGGTACGACAGATACGCAGTATTTT.

This chain connects TRBV6-1 to TRBJ2-2; perhaps TRBD1 as D (5 bases). Germline-derived CDR1 and CDR2 are MNHNS and SASEGT. V was trimmed by 5 bases and J by 1 base, leaving 14 bases between them. This CDR3 contains 16 residues. The CDR3 reads CASSKEATVNTGELFF. The CDR3 nucleotides read TGTGCCAGCAGTAAAGAGGCGACAGTGAACACCGGGGAGCTGTTTTTT.

The chain recombines TRBV4-1 with TRBJ2-1; possibly TRBD1 or TRBD2 for D (7 bases each). The CDR3 totals 14 residues. The germline gives CDR1 MGHRA, CDR2 YSYEKL. V was clipped by 4 bases and J by 6 bases, with 13 bases between them. CDR3 sequence (DNA): TGCGCCAGCAGCCCTACAGGGGAGGGCAATGAGCAGTTCTTC. Its translation is CASSPTGEGNEQFF.

In its sample, this clone was seen a few times. The genes are TRBV7-3 and TRBJ1-1, with D possibly matching TRBD1 (5 bases). The CDR3 runs to 14 residues. Germline CDR1 is SGHTA and CDR2 is FQGTGA. V shed 5 bases and J shed 6 bases, with 16 bases lying between them. The CDR3 region is CASSPGPVGAEAFF. The CDR3 nucleotides are TGTGCCAGCAGCCCGGGACCGGTTGGGGCTGAAGCTTTCTTT.

The V gene is TRBV4-3, the J gene TRBJ2-7, with D perhaps TRBD1 (6 bases). The CDR3 contains 18 residues. CDR1 is LGHNA, CDR2 YSLEER, per germline. V was cut by 1 base and J by 3 bases, with 22 bases left in between. Here the CDR3 DNA reads TGCGCCAGCAGCCAAGCAATCCCTTTTGAGGGGGTCGACTACGAGCAGTACTTC. Protein: CASSQAIPFEGVDYEQYF.

The chain joins TRBV14 to TRBJ1-1; a possible D gene is TRBD1 (5 bases). There are 13 residues in the CDR3. V lost 5 bases, J lost 6 bases, and 13 bases lay in between. Germline V gene lookup returns CDR1 SGHDN and CDR2 FVKESK. CDR3 in amino acids: CASSVQGSPEAFF. CDR3 sequence (DNA): TGTGCCAGCAGCGTTCAGGGAAGCCCTGAAGCTTTCTTT.

The chain joins TRBV11-1 to TRBJ2-7; 8 positions match TRBD2. This CDR3 is 15 amino acids long. The V gene's germline CDR1 is SGHAT and CDR2 FQDESV (reference sequence). Trimming took 2 bases from V and 5 from J; bases not matched to a gene: 8. CDR3 region: CASSLLPGGRNEQYF. The CDR3 bases are TGTGCCAGCAGCTTACTCCCGGGAGGGCGAAACGAGCAGTACTTC.

A word on this clone: The same CDR3 is also encoded by other DNA sequences in this sample. The V call is TRBV18, the J call TRBJ2-2; D unclear. CDR1 KGHSH and CDR2 LQKENI come from the germline V gene. The CDR3 runs 16 residues. The V end was cut by 3 bases, the J end by 0 bases, with 11 bases between. CDR3: CASSPPGRANTGELFF. The CDR3 DNA reads TGTGCCAGCTCACCCCCCGGACGGGCGAACACCGGGGAGCTGTTTTTT. Based on the CDR3 plus reference TRBV18 and TRBJ2-2, the full variable domain is NAGVMQNPRHLVRRRGQEARLRCSPMKGHSHVYWYRQLPEEGLKFMVYLQKENIIDESGMPKERFSAEFPKEGPSILRIQQVVRGDSAAYFCASSPPGRANTGELFFGEGSRLTVL.

V is TRBV4-1 and J is TRBJ1-3, with 10 bases lining up with TRBD1. This CDR3 comprises 16 residues. V lost 3 bases and J lost 6; bases outside the gene matches: 8. Germline CDR1 is MGHRA and CDR2 is YSYEKL. The CDR3: CASSQLTGGLSNTIYF. DNA for the CDR3: TGCGCCAGCAGCCAGTTGACAGGGGGCTTGTCAAACACCATATATTTT.

The chain carries TRBV5-6 and TRBJ2-7; 8 nucleotides align to TRBD1. Looked up from germline, CDR1 is SGHDT and CDR2 is YYEEEE. V lost 4 bases, J lost 5 bases, and 8 bases stayed unmatched. This CDR3 contains 14 residues. CDR3 amino acids: CASSRTGRSDEQYF. Written as DNA, the CDR3 is TGTGCCAGCAGCCGGACAGGGCGGTCCGACGAGCAGTACTTC. The full variable domain, in which reference TRBV5-6 and TRBJ2-7 provide the parts outside the CDR3, is DAGVTQSPTHLIKTRGQQVTLRCSPKSGHDTVSWYQQALGQGPQFIFQYYEEEERQRGNFPDRFSGHQFPNYSSELNVNALLLGDSALYLCASSRTGRSDEQYFGPGTRLTVT.

The chain couples TRBV5-6 to TRBJ1-1; D ambiguous. Trimming pared 6 bases from V and 3 bases from J, leaving 9 bases between. Germline CDR1 SGHDT, CDR2 YYEEEE. CDR3 length: 12 residues. The CDR3 reads CASTREYTEAFF. As DNA, the CDR3 is TGTGCCAGCACCAGAGAGTACACTGAAGCTTTCTTT. Full variable domain (remainder filled in from reference TRBV5-6 and TRBJ1-1): DAGVTQSPTHLIKTRGQQVTLRCSPKSGHDTVSWYQQALGQGPQFIFQYYEEEERQRGNFPDRFSGHQFPNYSSELNVNALLLGDSALYLCASTREYTEAFFGQGTRLTVV.

In its sample, this clone was seen once. This chain connects TRBV29-1 to TRBJ2-3; 12 nucleotides line up with TRBD2. Germline V gene sequence: CDR1 SQVTM, CDR2 ANQGSEA. Unmatched junction bases numbered 10, after V lost 4 bases and J lost 5 bases. The CDR3 totals 16 residues. The CDR3 DNA sequence: TGCAGCGTTGCTTCTAGCGGGAGGGCCGGGAGAGATACGCAGTATTTT. Its protein is CSVASSGRAGRDTQYF.